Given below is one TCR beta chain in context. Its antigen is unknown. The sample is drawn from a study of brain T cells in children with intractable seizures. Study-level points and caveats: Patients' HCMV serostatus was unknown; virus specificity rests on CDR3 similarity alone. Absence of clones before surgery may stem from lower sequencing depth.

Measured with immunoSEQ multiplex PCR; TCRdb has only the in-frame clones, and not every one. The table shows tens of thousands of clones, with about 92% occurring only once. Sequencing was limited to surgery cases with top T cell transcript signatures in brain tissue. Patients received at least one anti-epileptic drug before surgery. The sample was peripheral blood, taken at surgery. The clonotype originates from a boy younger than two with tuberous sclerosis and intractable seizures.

CDR3 DNA: TGTGCCAGCAGGGACAGGTTCGGCTCCTACAATGAGCAGTTCTTC. Translated, it gives CASRDRFGSYNEQFF. J is TRBJ2-1 and V is TRBV7-9, with 7 bases fitting TRBD1. V shed 6 bases and J 0 bases; nucleotides not matched to a gene: 5. CDR3 length equals 15 residues. The germline gives CDR1 SEHNR, CDR2 FQNEAQ (reference sequence). The whole variable domain, filled in from reference TRBV7-9 and TRBJ2-1, reads DTGVSQNPRHKITKRGQNVTFRCDPISEHNRLYWYRQTLGQGPEFLTYFQNEAQLEKSRLLSDRFSAERPKGSFSTLEIQRTEQGDSAMYLCASRDRFGSYNEQFFGPGTRLTVL.